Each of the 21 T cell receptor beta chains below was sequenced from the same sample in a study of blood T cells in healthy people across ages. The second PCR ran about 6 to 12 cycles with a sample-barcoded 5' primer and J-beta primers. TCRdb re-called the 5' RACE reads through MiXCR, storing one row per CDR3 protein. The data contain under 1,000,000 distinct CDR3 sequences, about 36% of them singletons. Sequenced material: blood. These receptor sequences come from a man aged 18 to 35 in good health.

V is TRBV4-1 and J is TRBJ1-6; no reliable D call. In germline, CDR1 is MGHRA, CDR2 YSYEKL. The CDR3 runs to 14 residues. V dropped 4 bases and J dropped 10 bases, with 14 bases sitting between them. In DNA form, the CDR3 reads TGCGCCAGCAGCCGAGACGGACCCCTGTCACCCCTCCACTTT. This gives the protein CASSRDGPLSPLHF.

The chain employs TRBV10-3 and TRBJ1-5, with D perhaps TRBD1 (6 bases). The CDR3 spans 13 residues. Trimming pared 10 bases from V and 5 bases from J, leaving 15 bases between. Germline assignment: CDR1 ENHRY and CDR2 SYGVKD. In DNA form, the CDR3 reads TGTGCCACGGCCCGGACAGATGATCAGCCCCAGCATTTT. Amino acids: CATARTDDQPQHF.

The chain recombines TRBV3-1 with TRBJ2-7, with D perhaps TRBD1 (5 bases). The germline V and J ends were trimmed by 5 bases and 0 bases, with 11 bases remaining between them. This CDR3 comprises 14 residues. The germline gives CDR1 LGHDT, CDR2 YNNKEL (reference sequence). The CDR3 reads CASSRTRDSYEQYF. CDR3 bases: TGTGCCAGCAGCAGAACCAGGGACTCCTACGAGCAGTACTTC.

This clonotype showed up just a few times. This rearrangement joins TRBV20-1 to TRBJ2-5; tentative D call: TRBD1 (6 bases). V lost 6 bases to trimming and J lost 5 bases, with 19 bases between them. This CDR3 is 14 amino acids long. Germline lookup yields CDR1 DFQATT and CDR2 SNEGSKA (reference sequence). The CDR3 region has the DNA TGCAGTGCCCTAGATCTAGGGGGAACGGAGACCCAGTACTTC. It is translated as CSALDLGGTETQYF.

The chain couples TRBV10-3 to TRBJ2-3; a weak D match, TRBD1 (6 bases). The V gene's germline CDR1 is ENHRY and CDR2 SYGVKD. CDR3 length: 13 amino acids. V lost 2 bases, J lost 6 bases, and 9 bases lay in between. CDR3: CAISESRGDTQYF. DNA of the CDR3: TGTGCCATCAGTGAGAGCAGGGGTGATACGCAGTATTTT.

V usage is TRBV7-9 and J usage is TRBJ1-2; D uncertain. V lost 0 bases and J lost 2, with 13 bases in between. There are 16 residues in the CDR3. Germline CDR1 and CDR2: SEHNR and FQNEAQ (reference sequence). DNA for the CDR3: TGTGCCAGCAGCTTAGCGGAGGACGAACGGAACTATGGCTACACCTTC. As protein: CASSLAEDERNYGYTF.

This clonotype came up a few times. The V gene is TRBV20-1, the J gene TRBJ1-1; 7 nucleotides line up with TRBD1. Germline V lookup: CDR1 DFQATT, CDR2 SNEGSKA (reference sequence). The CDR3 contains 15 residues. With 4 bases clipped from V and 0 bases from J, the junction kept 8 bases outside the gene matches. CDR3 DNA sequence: TGCAGTGCTAAGGGGGCGGGAAGGTTGAACACTGAAGCTTTCTTT. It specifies CSAKGAGRLNTEAFF.

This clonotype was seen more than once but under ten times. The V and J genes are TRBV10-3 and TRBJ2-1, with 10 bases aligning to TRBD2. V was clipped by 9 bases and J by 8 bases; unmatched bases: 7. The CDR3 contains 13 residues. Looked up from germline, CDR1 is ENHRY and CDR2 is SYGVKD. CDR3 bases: TGTGCCATTCTGAGCGGGGGGGCGGATGAGCAGTTCTTC. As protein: CAILSGGADEQFF.

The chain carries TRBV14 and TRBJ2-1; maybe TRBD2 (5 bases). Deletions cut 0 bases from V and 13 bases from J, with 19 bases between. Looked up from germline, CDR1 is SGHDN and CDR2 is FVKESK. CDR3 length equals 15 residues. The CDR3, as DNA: TGTGCCAGCAGCCAAGATGATGTCAGAAGGGAGACCCAGTTCTTC. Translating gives CASSQDDVRRETQFF.

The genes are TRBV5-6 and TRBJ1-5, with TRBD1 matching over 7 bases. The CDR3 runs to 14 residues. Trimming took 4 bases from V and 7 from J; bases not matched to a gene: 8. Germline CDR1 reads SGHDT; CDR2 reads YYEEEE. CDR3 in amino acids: CASSVTGSSQPQHF. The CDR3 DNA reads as TGTGCCAGCAGCGTGACAGGGTCCAGCCAGCCCCAGCATTTT.

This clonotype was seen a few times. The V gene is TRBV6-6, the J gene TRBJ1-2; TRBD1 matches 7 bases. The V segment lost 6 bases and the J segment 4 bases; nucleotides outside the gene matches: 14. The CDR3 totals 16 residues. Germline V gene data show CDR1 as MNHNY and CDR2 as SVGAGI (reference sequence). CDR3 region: CASSLTRGAGGYGYTF. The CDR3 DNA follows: TGTGCCAGCAGCCTCACCCGAGGTGCAGGGGGCTATGGCTACACCTTC.

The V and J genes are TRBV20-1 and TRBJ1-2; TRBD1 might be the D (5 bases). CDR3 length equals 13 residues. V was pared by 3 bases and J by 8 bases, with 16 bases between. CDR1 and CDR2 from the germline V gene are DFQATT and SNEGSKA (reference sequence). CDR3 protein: CSASGPRGGGYTF. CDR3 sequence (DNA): TGCAGTGCTAGTGGACCTCGCGGGGGAGGCTACACCTTC.

In DNA, the CDR3 is TGTGCCAGCAGCCAAGTAATAGCGGGGGGCTACAATGAGCAGTACTTC. This gives the protein CASSQVIAGGYNEQYF. The rearrangement uses TRBV4-2 and TRBJ2-7; 10 bases map to TRBD2. V trimming: 1 base; J trimming: 7 bases; junction bases outside the gene matches: 10. CDR3 size: 16 residues. CDR1 is LGHNA and CDR2 is YNFKEQ in the germline V gene.

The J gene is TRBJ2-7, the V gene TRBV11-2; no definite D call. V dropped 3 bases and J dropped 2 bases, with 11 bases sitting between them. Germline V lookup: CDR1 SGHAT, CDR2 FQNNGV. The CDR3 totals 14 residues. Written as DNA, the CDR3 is TGTGCCAGCAGCTTCAGGATTATCCCCTACGAGCAGTACTTC. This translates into CASSFRIIPYEQYF.

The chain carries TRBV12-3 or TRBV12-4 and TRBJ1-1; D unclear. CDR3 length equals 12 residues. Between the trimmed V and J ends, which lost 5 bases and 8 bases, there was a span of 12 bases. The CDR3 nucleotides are TGTGCCAGCAGTGACACGGATCCGGAAGCTTTCTTT. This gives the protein CASSDTDPEAFF.

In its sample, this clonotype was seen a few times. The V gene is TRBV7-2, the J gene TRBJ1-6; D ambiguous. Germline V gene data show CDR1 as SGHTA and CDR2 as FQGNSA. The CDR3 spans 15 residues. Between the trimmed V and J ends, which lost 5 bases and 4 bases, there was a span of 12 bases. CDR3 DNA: TGTGCCAGCAGCCCCACACGGCGATATAATTCACCCCTCCACTTT. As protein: CASSPTRRYNSPLHF.

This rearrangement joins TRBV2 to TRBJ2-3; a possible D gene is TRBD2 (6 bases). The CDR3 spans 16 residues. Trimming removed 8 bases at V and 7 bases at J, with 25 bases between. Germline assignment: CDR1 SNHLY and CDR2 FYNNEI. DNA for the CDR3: TGTGCCAGCGGCGCGGGGACGCTAGTCCTTATATATACGCAGTATTTT. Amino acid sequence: CASGAGTLVLIYTQYF.

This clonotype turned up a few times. The DNA of the CDR3 is TGTGCCAGCAGTTACAACGGCAGGGGATACGAGCAGTACTTC. It translates to CASSYNGRGYEQYF. The chain combines TRBV6-5 with TRBJ2-7; maybe TRBD1 (6 bases). Germline V gene data show CDR1 as MNHEY and CDR2 as SVGAGI. The CDR3 has 14 amino acids. V was pared by 2 bases and J by 4 bases, with 12 bases between.

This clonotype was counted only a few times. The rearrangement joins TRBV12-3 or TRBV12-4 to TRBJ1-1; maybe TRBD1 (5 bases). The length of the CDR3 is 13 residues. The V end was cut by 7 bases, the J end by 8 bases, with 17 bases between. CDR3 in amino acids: CASTLGGSSEAFF. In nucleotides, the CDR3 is TGTGCCAGCACCTTGGGGGGGTCAAGCGAAGCTTTCTTT.

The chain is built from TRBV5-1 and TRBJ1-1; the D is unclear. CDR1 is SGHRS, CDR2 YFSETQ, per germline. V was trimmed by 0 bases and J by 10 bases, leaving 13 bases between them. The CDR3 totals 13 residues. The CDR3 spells CASSLGTARVAFF. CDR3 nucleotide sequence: TGCGCCAGCAGCTTGGGAACAGCGAGGGTAGCTTTCTTT.

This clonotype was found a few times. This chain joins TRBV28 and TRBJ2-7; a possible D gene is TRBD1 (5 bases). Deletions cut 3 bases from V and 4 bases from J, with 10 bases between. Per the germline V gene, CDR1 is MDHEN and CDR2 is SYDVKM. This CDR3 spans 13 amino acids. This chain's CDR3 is CASSLAGIYEQYF. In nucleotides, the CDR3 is TGTGCCAGCAGTTTGGCAGGGATATACGAGCAGTACTTC.